Listed below are T cell receptor beta chains from one sample, sequenced in a study of response to subunit inactivated influenza vaccine. Using its own MiXCR run on the RT-PCR reads, TCRdb lists one record per CDR3 protein. The sample gives 500,000 to 600,000 distinct CDR3 sequences, approximately 14% of which show up once; 11% is in the top ten. The sample consisted of PBMCs from blood, taken approximately 13 days after vaccination. The receptors originated from a man aged 45 to 65 who received an inactivated influenza vaccine. The CDR3 runs from the conserved cysteine through the conserved F or W. The order of the fields is J gene, D gene, clone size, CDR3 length, V gene, CDR3 protein, CDR3 DNA. D genes are given only for firm matches. Only some rows state a clone size, as once, few, many or a class for expanded clones.

TRBJ2-6	NA	few	18	TRBV14	CASSPQDFRTLGANVLTF	TGTGCCAGCAGCCCACAGGATTTTAGAACCCTTGGGGCCAACGTCCTGACTTTC
TRBJ2-7	NA	many	11	TRBV20-1	CSASSSDEQYF	TGCAGTGCTAGTTCATCGGACGAGCAGTACTTC
TRBJ2-3	NA	NA	15	TRBV20-1	CSAGDPGRSTDTQYF	TGCAGTGCAGGGGACCCCGGAAGAAGCACAGATACGCAGTATTTT
TRBJ2-1	TRBD2	few	17	TRBV29-1	CSVEGRLAGGDRGEQFF	TGCAGCGTTGAAGGACGACTAGCGGGAGGGGATAGGGGTGAGCAGTTCTTC
TRBJ2-7	NA	NA	12	TRBV29-1	CSVEDVRARRYF	TGCAGCGTTGAAGACGTCAGGGCACGGCGGTACTTC
TRBJ2-1	NA	NA	13	TRBV6-6	CASGKGTHNEQFF	TGTGCCAGCGGCAAAGGGACACACAATGAGCAGTTCTTC
TRBJ2-1	TRBD2	NA	14	TRBV7-9	CASSYQTSGDEQFF	TGTGCCAGCAGCTACCAGACTAGCGGGGATGAGCAGTTCTTC
TRBJ2-3	NA	NA	14	TRBV2	CASSPKGVADTQYF	TGTGCCAGCAGTCCCAAAGGCGTGGCAGATACGCAGTATTTT
TRBJ2-1	TRBD1	many	15	TRBV5-1	CASSITGDLYNEQFF	TGCGCCAGCAGCATTACAGGGGATTTGTACAATGAGCAGTTCTTC
TRBJ2-5	NA	few	15	TRBV7-8	CASSSTGLEQETQYF	TGTGCCAGCAGCTCTACAGGGTTGGAACAAGAGACCCAGTACTTC
TRBJ2-3	TRBD2	many	14	TRBV7-2	CASSTGLAPDTQYF	TGTGCCAGCAGCACTGGACTAGCCCCAGATACGCAGTATTTT
TRBJ2-7	NA	NA	14	TRBV5-1	CASSSQSRGYEQYF	TGCGCCAGCAGCTCTCAATCGAGGGGGTACGAGCAGTACTTC
TRBJ2-5	NA	few	16	TRBV4-3	CASSQEIGTAQETQYF	TGCGCCAGCAGCCAAGAAATCGGCACAGCCCAAGAGACCCAGTACTTC
TRBJ1-1	NA	many	13	TRBV12-3/TRBV12-4	CASSPTGSTEAFF	TGTGCCAGCAGTCCCACGGGTTCCACTGAAGCTTTCTTT
TRBJ2-2	NA	NA	12	TRBV12-3/TRBV12-4	CASSAFRGELFF	TGTGCCAGCAGTGCCTTTCGCGGGGAGCTGTTTTTT
TRBJ1-1	NA	few	15	TRBV18	CASSPLAEANTEAFF	TGTGCCAGCTCACCCCTAGCAGAGGCGAACACTGAAGCTTTCTTT
TRBJ2-6	NA	few	17	TRBV11-2	CASSLVGLRSGANVLTF	TGTGCCAGCAGCTTGGTAGGGTTACGGTCTGGGGCCAACGTCCTGACTTTC
TRBJ2-7	TRBD1	NA	14	TRBV20-1	CSAKTTGGNYEQYF	TGCAGTGCTAAAACGACAGGGGGAAACTACGAGCAGTACTTC
TRBJ2-2	NA	NA	17	TRBV4-2	CASSPTGQGGNTGELFF	TGTGCCAGCAGCCCGACTGGGCAGGGTGGGAACACCGGGGAGCTGTTTTTT
TRBJ1-2	NA	few	14	TRBV29-1	CSVPEGGPNYGYTF	TGCAGCGTCCCTGAGGGGGGACCTAACTATGGCTACACCTTC
TRBJ2-1	TRBD2	NA	16	TRBV4-3	CASSQDWVRGRAGEFF	TGCGCCAGCAGCCAAGATTGGGTTAGGGGGAGAGCGGGGGAGTTCTTC
TRBJ2-7	NA	many	11	TRBV12-3/TRBV12-4	CASSRNYEQYF	TGTGCCAGCAGCCGAAACTACGAGCAGTACTTC
TRBJ2-2	NA	NA	15	TRBV7-9	CASSLRGVHTGELFF	TGTGCCAGCAGCTTACGGGGAGTGCACACCGGGGAGCTGTTTTTT
TRBJ2-2	TRBD1	NA	14	TRBV7-2	CASSFLTGVGELFF	TGTGCCAGCAGCTTTCTTACAGGGGTAGGGGAGCTGTTTTTT
TRBJ2-3	TRBD2	NA	16	TRBV2	CASSPDSGWGTDTQYF	TGTGCCAGCAGCCCCGATAGCGGGTGGGGCACAGATACGCAGTATTTT
TRBJ2-2	NA	NA	14	TRBV20-1	CSAYDLTNAGELFF	TGCAGTGCTTACGACTTGACGAACGCCGGGGAGCTGTTTTTT
TRBJ2-7	TRBD1	many	15	TRBV12-3/TRBV12-4	CASSLTAGGTYEQYF	TGTGCCAGCAGTTTAACCGCAGGGGGAACCTACGAGCAGTACTTC
TRBJ2-5	TRBD1	NA	15	TRBV7-6	CASSLVAGGKETQYF	TGTGCCAGCAGCTTAGTTGCAGGGGGAAAAGAGACCCAGTACTTC
TRBJ1-2	NA	NA	12	TRBV28	CASKSGIDGYTF	TGTGCCAGTAAGTCGGGGATAGATGGCTACACCTTC
TRBJ1-1	NA	NA	13	TRBV29-1	CSVVRRLSTEAFF	TGCAGCGTTGTGCGACGGTTGTCCACTGAAGCTTTCTTT
TRBJ2-1	TRBD2	many	15	TRBV7-9	CASSFSGRAVNEQFF	TGTGCCAGCAGCTTTAGCGGGAGGGCCGTTAATGAGCAGTTCTTC
TRBJ2-3	TRBD1	NA	13	TRBV20-1	CSSGQPFTDTQYF	TGCAGTTCGGGACAGCCCTTCACAGATACGCAGTATTTT
TRBJ2-7	TRBD2	few	11	TRBV20-1	CSARGGAGKYF	TGCAGTGCTAGAGGGGGAGCGGGAAAGTACTTC
TRBJ2-7	NA	few	15	TRBV7-9	CASSLKAGLGYEQYF	TGTGCCAGCAGCTTAAAGGCGGGGTTGGGGTACGAGCAGTACTTC
TRBJ2-7	TRBD2	NA	15	TRBV18	CASSLELAGRYEQYF	TGTGCCAGCTCACTAGAACTAGCGGGACGGTACGAGCAGTACTTC
TRBJ2-7	TRBD2	NA	14	TRBV4-1	CASSPGLASDEQYF	TGCGCCAGCAGCCCGGGACTAGCATCTGACGAGCAGTACTTC
TRBJ2-5	NA	NA	14	TRBV7-9	CASSFRELQETQYF	TGTGCCAGCAGCTTCCGGGAGCTACAAGAGACCCAGTACTTC
TRBJ2-3	NA	NA	14	TRBV28	CASAGTSSADTQYF	TGTGCCAGCGCCGGGACATCCTCCGCAGATACGCAGTATTTT
TRBJ2-1	TRBD2	NA	18	TRBV4-1	CASSPGLAGGSSYNEQFF	TGCGCCAGCAGCCCCGGACTAGCGGGGGGGAGCTCCTACAATGAGCAGTTCTTC
TRBJ2-5	TRBD2	NA	17	TRBV7-8	CASSPRSLADFQETQYF	TGTGCCAGCAGCCCCCGGAGCCTAGCGGATTTCCAAGAGACCCAGTACTTC
TRBJ2-1	TRBD1	NA	16	TRBV19	CASSAADRVLGNEQFF	TGTGCCAGTAGTGCGGCGGACAGGGTCCTAGGGAATGAGCAGTTCTTC
TRBJ1-1	NA	NA	13	TRBV7-2	CASSSYRDTEAFF	TGTGCCAGCAGCTCCTACAGGGACACTGAAGCTTTCTTT
TRBJ2-7	NA	NA	11	TRBV7-9	CASSLAGSEYF	TGTGCCAGCAGCTTGGCGGGGAGCGAGTACTTC
TRBJ2-7	TRBD1	few	15	TRBV28	CASRGGQGVGYEQYF	TGTGCCAGCAGGGGGGGACAGGGTGTGGGGTACGAGCAGTACTTC
TRBJ1-4	TRBD1	few	15	TRBV20-1	CSARGQEGTNEKLFF	TGCAGTGCCCGAGGACAGGAAGGGACCAATGAAAAACTGTTTTTT
TRBJ2-5	NA	NA	17	TRBV12-3/TRBV12-4	CASSSGLFVTSLETQYF	TGTGCCAGCAGTTCGGGCTTGTTCGTAACTAGTCTAGAGACCCAGTACTTC
TRBJ2-5	TRBD1	few	14	TRBV6-2/TRBV6-3	CASRRQGPQETQYF	TGTGCCAGCAGAAGACAGGGACCACAAGAGACCCAGTACTTC
TRBJ2-7	NA	few	16	TRBV6-1	CASSEPRTEHSYEQYF	TGTGCCAGCAGTGAACCCAGGACTGAACACTCCTACGAGCAGTACTTC
TRBJ2-3	NA	many	17	TRBV20-1	CSAIPTTGKGSTDTQYF	TGCAGTGCTATCCCAACCACAGGGAAGGGAAGCACAGATACGCAGTATTTT
TRBJ2-5	NA	NA	14	TRBV7-2	CASSLGVAQGTQYF	TGTGCCAGCAGCTTAGGGGTGGCCCAAGGGACCCAGTACTTC
TRBJ2-5	NA	NA	16	TRBV11-3	CASSLGPEMGQETQYF	TGTGCCAGCAGCTTAGGCCCAGAGATGGGTCAAGAGACCCAGTACTTC
TRBJ2-7	NA	many	13	TRBV7-2	CASSWDNSYEQYF	TGTGCCAGCAGCTGGGACAACTCCTACGAGCAGTACTTC
TRBJ1-1	NA	few	15	TRBV28	CASSNRRQDNTEAFF	TGTGCCAGCAGTAATCGCCGACAGGATAACACTGAAGCTTTCTTT
TRBJ2-1	TRBD2	few	16	TRBV12-3/TRBV12-4	CASSLRAAGSYNEQFF	TGTGCCAGCAGTTTACGGGCAGCGGGAAGCTACAATGAGCAGTTCTTC
TRBJ1-2	NA	few	11	TRBV7-9	CASSLIFGYTF	TGTGCCAGCAGCTTAATCTTTGGCTACACCTTC
TRBJ1-1	NA	few	15	TRBV7-2	CASSLGATLNTEAFF	TGTGCCAGCAGCTTAGGGGCCACCTTGAACACTGAAGCTTTCTTT
TRBJ2-5	TRBD2	NA	13	TRBV5-6	CATGTSGQETQYF	TGTGCCACCGGGACTAGCGGACAAGAGACCCAGTACTTC